This T cell receptor beta chain was identified during a study of blood T cell repertoires in COVID-19. Study details: The origin of the acute and convalescent COVID-19 samples was the United States, Italy and Spain. T cells, B-cell-depleted T cells, or PBMCs provided the cDNA or gDNA that served as material.

Under the authors' procedure: Amplification from reference gene primers served as the basis for estimated nucleated cell counts. Assay used: immunoSEQ multiplex PCR; TCRdb lists only in-frame clones, some missing. V and J calls and clone size come straight from that table; D and trimming were deduced from the DNA. The sample holds over 100,000 clones, 75% to 90% seen once. This clone was counted only a few times. The CDR3 sequence is 15 residues long. The germline V gene encodes CDR1 MNHEY and CDR2 SVGAGI. With 6 bases clipped from V and 6 bases from J, the junction kept 11 bases outside the gene matches.

J is TRBJ1-5 and V is TRBV6-5; 7 nucleotides match TRBD1. The sequenced sample was peripheral blood. The TCR was taken from a woman in her 70s with acute or convalescent COVID-19. CDR3 amino acids: CASRTGQPSSQPQHF. CDR3 nucleotide sequence: TGTGCCAGCAGAACGGGACAGCCCTCGAGTCAGCCCCAGCATTTT.